The 22 T cell receptor beta chains listed next were all sequenced from one sample in a study of T cells after yellow fever vaccination. One entry per CDR3 protein, called by TCRdb with MiXCR from the 5' RACE reads. Among around 610,000 distinct CDR3 sequences listed, less than 15% were seen once. The sample in question was PBMCs, obtained on the day of the yellow fever booster vaccination. The receptors come from a man aged 25-40 years who received the YFV17D yellow fever vaccine.

The chain combines TRBV10-2 with TRBJ2-3; 9 bases align to TRBD2. The V gene end was trimmed by 2 bases and the J gene end by 6 bases; junction bases not matched to a gene: 3. CDR1 and CDR2 (germline): WSHSY, SAAADI. The CDR3 covers 14 residues. The CDR3: CASSERAGGDTQYF. The CDR3, as DNA: TGCGCCAGCAGTGAGAGGGCGGGGGGGGATACGCAGTATTTT.

The chain joins TRBV11-2 to TRBJ2-1; 8 nucleotides agree with TRBD2. CDR1 SGHAT and CDR2 FQNNGV come from the germline V gene. The CDR3 covers 13 residues. V dropped 4 bases and J dropped 8; count of bases not matched to a gene: 4. CDR3 protein: CASSWAGGHEQFF. CDR3 DNA sequence: TGTGCCAGCAGCTGGGCGGGGGGACATGAGCAGTTCTTC.

This clonotype came up a few times. The chain combines TRBV12-3 or TRBV12-4 with TRBJ2-3, with TRBD2 matching over 9 bases. CDR3 length: 14 residues. Trimming cost V 5 bases and J 6 bases; bases outside gene matches: 6. Here the CDR3 DNA reads TGTGCCAGCAGTCCCAGGACTAGCGAGGATACGCAGTATTTT. This gives the protein CASSPRTSEDTQYF.

The chain links TRBV6-2 or TRBV6-3 to TRBJ2-5; 9 nucleotides line up with TRBD2. V dropped 8 bases and J dropped 5; count of bases not matched to a gene: 24. The length of the CDR3 is 19 residues. Germline assignment: CDR1 MNHEY and CDR2 SVGEGT. The DNA of the CDR3 is TGTGCCAGCCTCCTAATAGCGGGAGAGCCCCAGAAGTTGGTGGAGACCCAGTACTTC. It encodes CASLLIAGEPQKLVETQYF.

This chain uses TRBV20-1 with TRBJ2-2; D gene unclear. The CDR3 totals 14 residues. Germline V CDR1 and CDR2: DFQATT, SNEGSKA (reference sequence). Between the trimmed V and J ends, which lost 3 bases and 5 bases, there was a span of 13 bases. CDR3 protein: CSASKLARTGELFF. CDR3 DNA sequence: TGCAGTGCTAGCAAGTTGGCTAGGACCGGGGAGCTGTTTTTT.

This chain uses TRBV4-2 with TRBJ2-1; D is unresolved. Germline assignment: CDR1 LGHNA and CDR2 YNFKEQ. This CDR3 is built from 15 residues. Between the trimmed V and J ends, which lost 0 bases and 3 bases, there was a span of 9 bases. The CDR3 DNA reads TGTGCCAGCAGCCAAGATCCCCCCGACTACAATGAGCAGTTCTTC. Translation gives CASSQDPPDYNEQFF.

The rearrangement uses TRBV7-2 and TRBJ2-7, with D hard to call. The CDR3 runs 14 residues. Germline assignment: CDR1 SGHTA and CDR2 FQGNSA. V gave up 0 bases and J gave up 6 bases, with 12 bases separating them. DNA for the CDR3: TGTGCCAGCAGCTTAGCAGGGTTGGGATCCGAGCAGTACTTC. Translated, it gives CASSLAGLGSEQYF.

This chain joins TRBV30 and TRBJ1-3; 10 bases map to TRBD1. Trimming removed 7 bases from V and 2 bases from J; junction bases left unmatched: 5. The germline gives CDR1 GTSNPN, CDR2 SVGIG (reference sequence). The CDR3 loop spans 14 amino acids. The CDR3 spells CASGQGVTGNTIYF. Here the CDR3 DNA reads TGTGCCTCCGGACAGGGGGTGACTGGAAACACCATATATTTT. Looking up the rest from reference TRBV30 and TRBJ1-3 gives the full variable domain: SQTIHQWPATLVQPVGSPLSLECTVEGTSNPNLYWYRQAAGRGLQLLFYSVGIGQISSEVPQNLSASRPQDRQFILSSKKLLLSDSGFYLCASGQGVTGNTIYFGEGSWLTVV.

This clonotype appeared many times. The chain employs TRBV5-5 and TRBJ2-7; 9 nucleotides match TRBD1. The germline V gene encodes CDR1 SGHKS and CDR2 YYEKEE (reference sequence). V lost 4 bases to trimming and J lost 3 bases; unmatched junction nucleotides: 8. This CDR3 region has 15 residues. CDR3 DNA: TGTGCCAGCAGCCTGGGACAGGGACGCAGCTACGAGCAGTACTTC. Protein product: CASSLGQGRSYEQYF.

This clonotype was detected a few times. The chain links TRBV7-8 to TRBJ1-4; D is unclear. Germline-derived CDR1 and CDR2 are SGHVS and FQNEAQ. The V end was cut by 5 bases, the J end by 0 bases, with 10 bases between. The CDR3 covers 15 residues. CDR3 residues: CASSPSRSTNEKLFF. The CDR3 nucleotides are TGTGCCAGCAGCCCGAGCCGCTCAACTAATGAAAAACTGTTTTTT. The full variable domain, completed using reference TRBV7-8 and TRBJ1-4, is GAGVSQSPRYKVAKRGQDVALRCDPISGHVSLFWYQQALGQGPEFLTYFQNEAQLDKSGLPSDRFFAERPEGSVSTLKIQRTQQEDSAVYLCASSPSRSTNEKLFFGSGTQLSVL.

This clonotype was detected a few times. The chain couples TRBV6-5 to TRBJ2-7; D is perhaps TRBD1 (6 bases). V was shortened by 5 bases and J by 6 bases, with 17 bases between the two germline ends. The germline gives CDR1 MNHEY, CDR2 SVGAGI. CDR3 length: 14 residues. The CDR3 DNA sequence: TGTGCCAGCAGTAACGACAGGATTCAGGTCGAGCAGTACTTC. This encodes CASSNDRIQVEQYF.

V and J are TRBV12-1 and TRBJ2-1. TRBV12-1 corresponds to a pseudogene. This CDR3 contains 16 residues. Here the CDR3 DNA reads TGTGCCAGCAGCTTACTAAGCGGGAGGGCCTATAATGAGCAGTTCTTC. Its protein product is CASSLLSGRAYNEQFF.

Regarding this clonotype: Sequence at one end of the junction differs from germline and may be a read error. The V call is TRBV6-5, the J call TRBJ2-1; 8 bases are a match to TRBD1. This CDR3 contains 15 residues. The germline gives CDR1 MNHEY, CDR2 SVGAGI. CDR3 sequence reads: CDSSYSNRGYNEQFF. CDR3 sequence (DNA): TGTGACAGCAGTTACTCGAACAGGGGGTACAATGAGCAGTTCTTC.

This clonotype was seen more than once but under ten times. This sequence joins TRBV14 and TRBJ2-1, with a tentative D call TRBD2 (5 bases). The V and J ends lost 3 bases and 0 bases respectively, with 9 bases between them. CDR1 is SGHDN and CDR2 is FVKESK in the germline V gene. This CDR3 comprises 15 residues. CDR3 bases: TGTGCCAGCAGCCAGGAGGCCAGCTCCTACAATGAGCAGTTCTTC. This gives the protein CASSQEASSYNEQFF.

CDR3 region: CASGGAVSTYSNEQFF. CDR3 sequence (DNA): TGTGCCAGCGGAGGTGCGGTGAGCACTTATTCGAATGAGCAGTTCTTC. V usage is TRBV19 and J usage is TRBJ2-1; a weak D match, TRBD2 (5 bases). V was shortened by 9 bases and J by 7 bases, with 25 bases between the two germline ends. From germline, CDR1 is LNHDA and CDR2 SQIVND (reference sequence). The CDR3 loop spans 16 amino acids.

V usage is TRBV20-1 and J usage is TRBJ1-5; D perhaps matches TRBD1 (6 bases). Deletions cut 6 bases from V and 7 bases from J, with 16 bases between. The CDR3 runs 13 residues. Germline V gene lookup returns CDR1 DFQATT and CDR2 SNEGSKA (reference sequence). The CDR3, as DNA: TGCAGTGCCTGGGGGGGTCAGGGGCAGCCCCAGCATTTT. This gives the protein CSAWGGQGQPQHF.

This clonotype was observed once. The chain joins TRBV14 to TRBJ1-6; 9 positions match TRBD1. CDR3 length: 19 amino acids. Germline V gives CDR1 SGHDN, CDR2 FVKESK. V was pared by 0 bases and J by 0 bases, with 6 bases of the junction left unmatched. The CDR3 DNA reads TGTGCCAGCAGCCAAGATAGGGGACAGGGAAGCTCCTATAATTCACCCCTCCACTTT. Translating gives CASSQDRGQGSSYNSPLHF.

This clonotype has only a few counts. V usage is TRBV10-3 and J usage is TRBJ2-7; 9 nucleotides match TRBD1. The V gene's germline CDR1 is ENHRY and CDR2 SYGVKD. The CDR3 runs 13 residues. V dropped 4 bases and J dropped 4; count of bases not matched to a gene: 2. CDR3 residues: CAISAGQGYEQYF. Here the CDR3 DNA reads TGTGCCATCAGTGCGGGACAGGGTTACGAGCAGTACTTC.

This clonotype was counted between two and nine times. This chain uses TRBV7-2 with TRBJ2-1, with D tentatively TRBD1 (5 bases). Trimming stripped 4 bases from V and 0 bases from J, with 7 bases between. The germline gives CDR1 SGHTA, CDR2 FQGNSA. This CDR3 is 14 amino acids long. CDR3: CASSSDTSYNEQFF. The CDR3 nucleotides read TGTGCCAGCAGCTCGGACACCTCCTACAATGAGCAGTTCTTC.

This clonotype was seen more than once but under ten times. The CDR3 DNA sequence: TGTGCCAGCAGCCCCCCAGATTCCGGGGAGCAGTTCTTC. Residues: CASSPPDSGEQFF. The chain carries TRBV7-2 and TRBJ2-1; D remains ambiguous. The germline V and J ends were trimmed by 5 bases and 10 bases, with 15 bases remaining between them. CDR3 size: 13 residues. Germline values: CDR1 SGHTA, CDR2 FQGNSA. Complete variable domain (other parts from reference TRBV7-2 and TRBJ2-1): GAGVSQSPSNKVTEKGKDVELRCDPISGHTALYWYRQSLGQGLEFLIYFQGNSAPDKSGLPSDRFSAERTGGSVSTLTIQRTQQEDSAVYLCASSPPDSGEQFFGPGTRLTVL.

The chain employs TRBV5-6 and TRBJ2-4; 10 nucleotides match TRBD2. V lost 6 bases and J lost 7; bases outside the gene matches: 19. This CDR3 contains 18 residues. CDR1 SGHDT and CDR2 YYEEEE come from the germline V gene. This CDR3 reads CASTAWPLAGDQGNIQYF. The CDR3 nucleotides are TGTGCCAGCACAGCTTGGCCTCTAGCGGGAGATCAGGGGAACATTCAGTACTTC.

V gene TRBV27 combines with J gene TRBJ2-5; D is uncertain. The CDR3 sequence is 14 residues long. Trimming removed 6 bases at V and 5 bases at J, with 16 bases between. Germline V gene sequence: CDR1 MNHEY, CDR2 SMNVEV (reference sequence). CDR3 DNA: TGTGCCAGCAGCAGCACCCCCACCCGGGAGACCCAGTACTTC. Residues: CASSSTPTRETQYF.